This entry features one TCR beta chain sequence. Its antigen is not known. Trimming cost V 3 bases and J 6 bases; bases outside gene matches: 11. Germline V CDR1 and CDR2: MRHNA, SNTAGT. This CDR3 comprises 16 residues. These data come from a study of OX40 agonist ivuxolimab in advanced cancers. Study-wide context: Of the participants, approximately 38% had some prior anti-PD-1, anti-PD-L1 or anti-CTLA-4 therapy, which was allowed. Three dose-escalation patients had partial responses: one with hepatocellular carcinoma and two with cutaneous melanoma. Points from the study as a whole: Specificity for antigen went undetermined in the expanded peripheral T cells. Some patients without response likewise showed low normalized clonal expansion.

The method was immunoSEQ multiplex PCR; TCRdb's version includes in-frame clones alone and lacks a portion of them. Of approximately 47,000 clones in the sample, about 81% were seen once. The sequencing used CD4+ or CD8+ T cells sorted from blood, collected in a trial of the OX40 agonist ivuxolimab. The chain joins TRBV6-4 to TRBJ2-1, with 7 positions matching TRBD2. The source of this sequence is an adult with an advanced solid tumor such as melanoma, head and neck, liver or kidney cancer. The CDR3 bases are TGTGCCAGCAGTGAAATATGGCTAGCGGACGGCAATGAGCAGTTCTTC. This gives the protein CASSEIWLADGNEQFF.